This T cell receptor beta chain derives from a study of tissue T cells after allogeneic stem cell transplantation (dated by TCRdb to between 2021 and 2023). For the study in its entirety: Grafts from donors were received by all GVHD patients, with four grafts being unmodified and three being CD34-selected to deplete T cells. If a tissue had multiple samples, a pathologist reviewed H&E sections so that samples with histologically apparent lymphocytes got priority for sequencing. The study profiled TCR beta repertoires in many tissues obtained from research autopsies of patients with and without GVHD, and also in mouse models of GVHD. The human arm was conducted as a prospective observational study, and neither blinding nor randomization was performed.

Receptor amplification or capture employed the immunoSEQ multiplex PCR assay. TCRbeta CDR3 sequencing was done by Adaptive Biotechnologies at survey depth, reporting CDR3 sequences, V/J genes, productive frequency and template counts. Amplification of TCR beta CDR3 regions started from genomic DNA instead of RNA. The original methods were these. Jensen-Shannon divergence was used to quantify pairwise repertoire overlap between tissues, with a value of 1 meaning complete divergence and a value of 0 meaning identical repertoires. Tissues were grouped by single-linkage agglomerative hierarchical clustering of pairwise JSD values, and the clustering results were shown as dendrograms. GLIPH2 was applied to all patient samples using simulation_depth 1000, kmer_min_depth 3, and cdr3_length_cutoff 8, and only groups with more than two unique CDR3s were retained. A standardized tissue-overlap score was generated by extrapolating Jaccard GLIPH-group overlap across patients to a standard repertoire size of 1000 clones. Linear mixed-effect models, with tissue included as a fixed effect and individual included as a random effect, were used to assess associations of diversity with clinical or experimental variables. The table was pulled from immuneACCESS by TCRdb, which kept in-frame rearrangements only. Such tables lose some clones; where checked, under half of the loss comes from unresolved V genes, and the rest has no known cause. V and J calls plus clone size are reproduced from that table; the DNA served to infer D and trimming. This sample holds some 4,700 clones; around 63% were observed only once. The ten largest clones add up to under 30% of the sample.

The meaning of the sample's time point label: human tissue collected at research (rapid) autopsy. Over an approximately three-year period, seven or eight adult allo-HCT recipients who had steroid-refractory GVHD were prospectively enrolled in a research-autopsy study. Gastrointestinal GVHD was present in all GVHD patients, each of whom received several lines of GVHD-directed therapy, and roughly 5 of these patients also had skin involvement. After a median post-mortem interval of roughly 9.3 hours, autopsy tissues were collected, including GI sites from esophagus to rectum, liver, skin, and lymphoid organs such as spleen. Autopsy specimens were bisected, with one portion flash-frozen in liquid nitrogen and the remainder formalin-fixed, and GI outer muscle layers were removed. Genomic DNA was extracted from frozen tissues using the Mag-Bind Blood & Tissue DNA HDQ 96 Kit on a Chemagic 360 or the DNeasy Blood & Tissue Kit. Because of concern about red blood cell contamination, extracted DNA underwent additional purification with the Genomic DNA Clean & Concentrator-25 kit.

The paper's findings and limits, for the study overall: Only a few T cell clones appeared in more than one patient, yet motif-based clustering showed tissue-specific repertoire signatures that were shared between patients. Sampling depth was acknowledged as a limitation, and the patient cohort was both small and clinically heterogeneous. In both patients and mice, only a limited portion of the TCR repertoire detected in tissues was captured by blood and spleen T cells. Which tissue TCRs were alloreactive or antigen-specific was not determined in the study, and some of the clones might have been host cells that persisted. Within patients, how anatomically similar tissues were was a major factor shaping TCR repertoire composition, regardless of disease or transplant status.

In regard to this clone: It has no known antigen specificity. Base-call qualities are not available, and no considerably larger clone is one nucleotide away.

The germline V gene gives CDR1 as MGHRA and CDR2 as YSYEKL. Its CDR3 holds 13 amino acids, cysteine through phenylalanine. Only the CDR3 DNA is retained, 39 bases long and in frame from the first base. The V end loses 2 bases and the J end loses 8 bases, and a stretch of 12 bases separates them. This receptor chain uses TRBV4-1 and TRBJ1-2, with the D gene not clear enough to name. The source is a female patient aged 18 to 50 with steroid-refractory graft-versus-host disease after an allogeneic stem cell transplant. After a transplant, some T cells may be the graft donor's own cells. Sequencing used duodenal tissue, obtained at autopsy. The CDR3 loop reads CASSQSPLRGYTF. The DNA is TGCGCCAGCAGCCAATCGCCCCTAAGAGGCTACACCTTC.